These T cell receptor beta chains were read from a single sample in a study of T cell responses to AZD1222 COVID-19 vaccine. The assay was immunoSEQ multiplex PCR, and TCRdb's table has in-frame clones only and misses some. The sample has some 150,000 clones, around 90% seen once. Sequences were derived from peripheral blood, sampled 28 days after the second AZD1222 dose. The receptors derive from an adult who received the AZD1222 COVID-19 vaccine. The CDR3 runs from the conserved cysteine through the conserved F or W. The D gene is left open where the match is weak. Only some rows state a clone size, as once, few, many or a class for expanded clones.

clone size: -
D gene: -
V gene: TRBV27
J gene: TRBJ2-7
CDR3 DNA: TGTGCCAGCAGTTTACTGGCGGGTTCCTACGAGCAGTACTTC
CDR3 protein: CASSLLAGSYEQYF

clone size: -
D gene: -
V gene: TRBV18
J gene: TRBJ1-3
CDR3 DNA: TGTGCCAGCTCACCACCGCATAACACCATATATTTT
CDR3 protein: CASSPPHNTIYF

clone size: -
D gene: TRBD2
V gene: TRBV7-9
J gene: TRBJ2-7
CDR3 DNA: TGTGCCAGCAGCCTCCGGGGGGCCTACGAGCAGTACTTC
CDR3 protein: CASSLRGAYEQYF

clone size: -
D gene: TRBD1
V gene: TRBV27
J gene: TRBJ1-5
CDR3 DNA: TGTGCCAGCAGTTGGACAGGTGACCAGCCCCAGCATTTT
CDR3 protein: CASSWTGDQPQHF

clone size: -
D gene: TRBD2
V gene: TRBV11-3
J gene: TRBJ2-7
CDR3 DNA: TGTGCCAGCAGCTTAGATCCCTGGACTAGCGGCCCCCGGAGCGAGCAGTACTTC
CDR3 protein: CASSLDPWTSGPRSEQYF

clone size: once
D gene: TRBD2
V gene: TRBV19
J gene: TRBJ2-1
CDR3 DNA: TGTGCCAGTAGTACGATTCACGGACTAGCGGGAGGAGGGTACAATGAGCAGTTCTTC
CDR3 protein: CASSTIHGLAGGGYNEQFF

clone size: many
D gene: -
V gene: TRBV27
J gene: TRBJ1-3
CDR3 DNA: TGTGCCAGCAGTTTAAGATCCTCTGGAAACACCATATATTTT
CDR3 protein: CASSLRSSGNTIYF

clone size: -
D gene: -
V gene: TRBV4-2
J gene: TRBJ2-5
CDR3 DNA: TGTGCCAGCAGCCAAGAAACGGGAGCGCGGGGAGAGACCCAGTACTTC
CDR3 protein: CASSQETGARGETQYF

clone size: -
D gene: -
V gene: TRBV11-2
J gene: TRBJ2-3
CDR3 DNA: TGTGCCAGCAGCTTAGCCGATCGGAGAGATACGCAGTATTTT
CDR3 protein: CASSLADRRDTQYF

clone size: -
D gene: -
V gene: TRBV12-5
J gene: TRBJ1-1
CDR3 DNA: TGTGCTAGTGGTTTGGCACCCGGGGAAGCTTTCTTT
CDR3 protein: CASGLAPGEAFF

clone size: -
D gene: TRBD1
V gene: TRBV29-1
J gene: TRBJ2-3
CDR3 DNA: TGCAGCGCCGACCAGGGGGCGATGACAGATACGCAGTATTTT
CDR3 protein: CSADQGAMTDTQYF

clone size: -
D gene: -
V gene: TRBV3-1/TRBV3-2
J gene: TRBJ2-7
CDR3 DNA: TGTGCCAGCAGCCAAGTGGGCTCCTACGAGCAGTACTTC
CDR3 protein: CASSQVGSYEQYF

clone size: -
D gene: TRBD2
V gene: TRBV11-3
J gene: TRBJ2-1
CDR3 DNA: TGTGCCAGCAGCTTACTATTTAGCGGGCGGTACAATGAGCAGTTCTTC
CDR3 protein: CASSLLFSGRYNEQFF

clone size: -
D gene: -
V gene: TRBV19
J gene: TRBJ1-2
CDR3 DNA: TGTGCCAGTAGTATGGAATCGGGGGCGCATTATGGCTACACCTTC
CDR3 protein: CASSMESGAHYGYTF

clone size: -
D gene: -
V gene: TRBV19
J gene: TRBJ1-1
CDR3 DNA: TGTGCCAGTAGTATGGCTACAACCCTGACTGAAGCTTTCTTT
CDR3 protein: CASSMATTLTEAFF

clone size: -
D gene: -
V gene: TRBV5-8
J gene: TRBJ1-1
CDR3 DNA: TGTGCCAGCAGCTTTAGTCAGCCCAGAACTGAAGCTTTCTTT
CDR3 protein: CASSFSQPRTEAFF

clone size: -
D gene: -
V gene: TRBV19
J gene: TRBJ1-1
CDR3 DNA: TGTGCCAGTAGTATAGGGTCGGGCCAGTCGAACACTGAAGCTTTCTTT
CDR3 protein: CASSIGSGQSNTEAFF

clone size: -
D gene: -
V gene: TRBV7-2
J gene: TRBJ2-7
CDR3 DNA: TGTGCCAGCAGCCCAAGTAATCTGTACGAGCAGTACTTC
CDR3 protein: CASSPSNLYEQYF

clone size: -
D gene: -
V gene: TRBV11-2
J gene: TRBJ2-7
CDR3 DNA: TGTGCCAGCAGCTTAGATGGAGTTGAGCAGTACTTC
CDR3 protein: CASSLDGVEQYF

clone size: -
D gene: -
V gene: TRBV11-2
J gene: TRBJ2-5
CDR3 DNA: TGTGCCAGCAGCTTAGAGGGGTCACGAGAGACCCAGTACTTC
CDR3 protein: CASSLEGSRETQYF

clone size: -
D gene: TRBD2
V gene: TRBV6-2/TRBV6-3
J gene: TRBJ2-1
CDR3 DNA: TGTGCCAGCAGTCGACTAGCCAACTCCTACAATGAGCAGTTCTTC
CDR3 protein: CASSRLANSYNEQFF

clone size: -
D gene: -
V gene: TRBV20-1
J gene: TRBJ2-7
CDR3 DNA: TGCAGTGCTAGTATGAGTTGGCTGAAAGGATACTCCTACGAGCAGTACTTC
CDR3 protein: CSASMSWLKGYSYEQYF

clone size: -
D gene: -
V gene: TRBV19
J gene: TRBJ2-3
CDR3 DNA: TGTGCCAGTAGCATAGGGTTAGGGGAGGCGAAAGATACGCAGTATTTT
CDR3 protein: CASSIGLGEAKDTQYF

clone size: few
D gene: TRBD2
V gene: TRBV27
J gene: TRBJ2-3
CDR3 DNA: TGTGCCAGCAGTTCCGGGACTAGCGGTCAGAGATCTACGCAGTATTTT
CDR3 protein: CASSSGTSGQRSTQYF

clone size: -
D gene: -
V gene: TRBV16
J gene: TRBJ2-1
CDR3 DNA: TGTGCCAGCAGCCAATCTCTTCTTGAGGGGAATGAGCAGTTCTTC
CDR3 protein: CASSQSLLEGNEQFF

clone size: -
D gene: TRBD1
V gene: TRBV2
J gene: TRBJ2-7
CDR3 DNA: TGTGCCAGCAATCTACAGGGGACCGGGTCCGGGCAGTACTTC
CDR3 protein: CASNLQGTGSGQYF

clone size: -
D gene: -
V gene: TRBV10-3
J gene: TRBJ2-7
CDR3 DNA: TGTGCCATCAGTGAGTCTCCGGCAGGGGCAGGTGAGCAGTACTTC
CDR3 protein: CAISESPAGAGEQYF

clone size: -
D gene: TRBD2
V gene: TRBV3-1/TRBV3-2
J gene: TRBJ2-5
CDR3 DNA: TGTGCCAGCGCTCGCGGGAGGGAGACCCAGTACTTC
CDR3 protein: CASARGRETQYF

clone size: -
D gene: TRBD1
V gene: TRBV12-3/TRBV12-4
J gene: TRBJ2-5
CDR3 DNA: TGTGCCAGCGCGGACAGGGTAGGAGAGACCCAGTACTTC
CDR3 protein: CASADRVGETQYF

clone size: -
D gene: TRBD1
V gene: TRBV5-1
J gene: TRBJ2-1
CDR3 DNA: TGCGCCAGCAGCTTGGGCCATGGGGGCCAGGGGGCAAATGAGCAGTTCTTC
CDR3 protein: CASSLGHGGQGANEQFF

clone size: -
D gene: TRBD1
V gene: TRBV7-8
J gene: TRBJ1-2
CDR3 DNA: TGTGCCAGCAGCCTCGAGGGGGCTTTCTATGGCTACACCTTC
CDR3 protein: CASSLEGAFYGYTF

clone size: -
D gene: TRBD1
V gene: TRBV7-9
J gene: TRBJ1-2
CDR3 DNA: TGTGCCAGCAGCTCCCTAGAGGGGGCTTATAACTATGGCTACACCTTC
CDR3 protein: CASSSLEGAYNYGYTF

clone size: -
D gene: TRBD1
V gene: TRBV3-1/TRBV3-2
J gene: TRBJ1-2
CDR3 DNA: TGTGCCAGCAGCCAGATGGGACAGAGTAATGGCTACACCTTC
CDR3 protein: CASSQMGQSNGYTF

clone size: -
D gene: TRBD2
V gene: TRBV5-8
J gene: TRBJ2-1
CDR3 DNA: TGTGCCAGCAGCTCCTTTTGGAGCGGGAGCTCCTACAATGAGCAGTTCTTC
CDR3 protein: CASSSFWSGSSYNEQFF

clone size: -
D gene: -
V gene: TRBV24-1
J gene: TRBJ1-1
CDR3 DNA: TGTGCCACCCGAGGGAACACTGAAGCTTTCTTT
CDR3 protein: CATRGNTEAFF

clone size: -
D gene: TRBD1
V gene: TRBV13
J gene: TRBJ1-1
CDR3 DNA: TGTGCCAGCAGCGGGACAGGGGGAAACACTGAAGCTTTCTTT
CDR3 protein: CASSGTGGNTEAFF

clone size: -
D gene: -
V gene: TRBV27
J gene: TRBJ2-2
CDR3 DNA: TGTGCCAGCAGCCCCAAGTCACCAGGGCAGTTCACCGGGGAGCTGTTTTTT
CDR3 protein: CASSPKSPGQFTGELFF

clone size: -
D gene: TRBD1
V gene: TRBV6-5
J gene: TRBJ1-2
CDR3 DNA: TGTGCCAGCACCAGGACAGGGGTGGACTATGGCTACACCTTC
CDR3 protein: CASTRTGVDYGYTF

clone size: -
D gene: -
V gene: TRBV29-1
J gene: TRBJ2-3
CDR3 DNA: TGCAGCGTTGAGGGAGACAGACATAGCACAGATACGCAGTATTTT
CDR3 protein: CSVEGDRHSTDTQYF

clone size: -
D gene: TRBD1
V gene: TRBV6-5
J gene: TRBJ1-6
CDR3 DNA: TGTGCCAGCAGTTACTCGGACAGGGATTCACCCCTCCACTTT
CDR3 protein: CASSYSDRDSPLHF

clone size: once
D gene: -
V gene: TRBV28
J gene: TRBJ1-4
CDR3 DNA: TGTGCCAGCAACTTTATGGGACTGGAACTGTTTTTT
CDR3 protein: CASNFMGLELFF

clone size: -
D gene: TRBD2
V gene: TRBV18
J gene: TRBJ2-1
CDR3 DNA: TGTGCCAGCTCACCATCACTAGCGGGACTATACAATGAGCAGTTCTTC
CDR3 protein: CASSPSLAGLYNEQFF

clone size: -
D gene: TRBD2
V gene: TRBV27
J gene: TRBJ2-7
CDR3 DNA: TGTGCCAGCAGTTTTTCTAGCGGCTACGAGCAGTACTTC
CDR3 protein: CASSFSSGYEQYF

clone size: -
D gene: TRBD1
V gene: TRBV6-5
J gene: TRBJ2-7
CDR3 DNA: TGTGCCAGCGCGAGGCCGGGACAGGGGGTCTACGAGCAGTACTTC
CDR3 protein: CASARPGQGVYEQYF

clone size: once
D gene: -
V gene: TRBV5-6
J gene: TRBJ2-5
CDR3 DNA: TGTGCCAGCAGCTTGGGCAGGGTAGAGACCCAGTACTTC
CDR3 protein: CASSLGRVETQYF